This T cell receptor beta chain stems from a study of T-cell reconstitution after alpha-beta-depleted transplantation in children. Study-level findings and limits: Fresh T-cell production supplied most of the T-cell counts and diversity seen one year after transplant. High day-60 TCRbeta diversity in some patients came from surviving recipient T cells and thymic progenitors. Expanded clones from the graft, numbering several hundred, reportedly supplied alpha-beta T cells about two months after transplant.

This clonotype occurred many times. Its antigen remains unidentified. Germline CDR1 SGHAT, CDR2 FQNNGV. V shed 5 bases and J 2 bases; nucleotides not matched to a gene: 12. The CDR3 totals 18 residues. Unique molecular identifiers were incorporated into the prepared TCRbeta library. TCRdb recomputed calls from the PCR reads with MiXCR, one row per CDR3 protein. The table records about 580,000 distinct CDR3 sequences, approximately 22% of them present only once. The sequencing used PBMCs, mostly from graft donor cells, collected 360 days after TCRalphabeta/CD19-depleted stem cell transplant. This chain links TRBV11-2 with TRBJ2-5, with 12 positions matching TRBD1. The TCR originated in a boy under two years old who had a stem cell transplant for acute myeloid leukemia, so the T cells may come from the graft donor. CDR3 bases: TGTGCCAGCAGCGCCCTTGCGGGACAGGGGGCCATGCAAGAGACCCAGTACTTC. This codes for CASSALAGQGAMQETQYF.